One sample yielded the 14 T cell receptor beta chains listed below, sequenced in a study of human T cells and chemical hapten exposure. Regarding time point: pre-sensitization, week 0. Described treatment: therapeutic diphenylcyclopropenone sensitization with weekly scalp DPC. The starting material, unfractionated whole blood, was used for total RNA extraction. TCRdb passed the RACE reads through MiXCR, listing each CDR3 protein once. The data show 35,000 or so distinct CDR3 sequences, 10% seen once. The sequencing used whole blood, collected in connection with sensitization to the hapten diphenylcyclopropenone (DPC). The receptors were sampled from a man aged 45-65 years with alopecia areata. Some clones in this sample may be carry-over from other donors' samples.

This clonotype was observed a few times. The chain recombines TRBV5-1 with TRBJ2-7; D is tentatively TRBD1 or TRBD2 (5 bases each). The CDR3 extends over 15 amino acids. Germline V gene sequence: CDR1 SGHRS, CDR2 YFSETQ. V lost 4 bases, J lost 0 bases, and 14 bases lay in between. The CDR3 is CASSGGRLSSYEQYF. CDR3 DNA: TGCGCCAGCAGCGGGGGACGGCTTAGCTCCTACGAGCAGTACTTC.

V and J are TRBV12-3 or TRBV12-4 and TRBJ2-1; D might be TRBD2 (6 bases). V lost 3 bases to trimming and J lost 5 bases, with 8 bases between them. This CDR3 has 13 amino acids. The CDR3 loop reads CASSFGGDNEQFF. The CDR3 DNA reads TGTGCCAGCAGTTTCGGCGGGGACAATGAGCAGTTCTTC.

This sequence joins TRBV30 and TRBJ2-7, with 7 bases that match TRBD2. The germline CDR1 and CDR2 sequences are GTSNPN and SVGIG (reference sequence). Germline trimming cut 3 bases from V and 0 bases from J; bases unmatched to any gene: 5. The CDR3 has 14 amino acids. The CDR3 loop is CAWSRTSDSYEQYF. CDR3 in DNA: TGTGCCTGGAGCCGCACTAGCGACTCCTACGAGCAGTACTTC.

This clonotype was counted at least ten times. The chain combines TRBV28 with TRBJ2-7; 9 nucleotides agree with TRBD1. This CDR3 contains 12 residues. Germline values: CDR1 MDHEN, CDR2 SYDVKM. Trimming removed 8 bases from V and 4 bases from J; junction bases left unmatched: 3. CDR3 sequence reads: CASLGQGYEQYF. CDR3 DNA: TGTGCCAGCCTAGGACAGGGGTACGAGCAGTACTTC.

This clonotype was detected only a few times. The V call is TRBV18, the J call TRBJ2-2; 9 bases map to TRBD2. The CDR3 runs to 18 residues. Trimming at V came to 1 base and at J to 3 bases, leaving 9 bases not matched to a gene. Germline V gene sequence: CDR1 KGHSH, CDR2 LQKENI. CDR3 in DNA: TGTGCCAGCTCACCACTCTTGCTAGCGGGATCCCACACCGGGGAGCTGTTTTTT. As protein: CASSPLLLAGSHTGELFF.

This sequence joins TRBV29-1 and TRBJ2-1; D ambiguous. Deletions cut 4 bases from V and 0 bases from J, with 10 bases between. This CDR3 spans 14 amino acids. CDR1 is SQVTM and CDR2 is ANQGSEA in the germline V gene. CDR3 residues: CSVVVTRSYNEQFF. The CDR3 DNA reads TGCAGCGTTGTGGTGACCCGCTCCTACAATGAGCAGTTCTTC.

In its sample, this clonotype was seen many times. The rearrangement links TRBV10-2 to TRBJ2-5, with TRBD2 identical over 7 bases. The CDR3 consists of 13 residues. Germline V gives CDR1 WSHSY, CDR2 SAAADI. V was pared by 6 bases and J by 1 base, with 2 bases of the junction left unmatched. This CDR3 is CASRRESQETQYF. As DNA, the CDR3 is TGCGCCAGCAGGCGGGAGTCCCAAGAGACCCAGTACTTC.

V and J are TRBV7-9 and TRBJ2-3; 10 bases map to TRBD2. The trim removed 5 bases at V and 5 bases at J, leaving 7 bases unmatched. Germline V gene data show CDR1 as SEHNR and CDR2 as FQNEAQ (reference sequence). The CDR3 covers 15 residues. CDR3 sequence: CASSQREGRGDTQYF. CDR3 nucleotide sequence: TGTGCCAGCAGCCAGCGGGAGGGCCGGGGAGATACGCAGTATTTT.

The gene calls are TRBV18 and TRBJ1-4; possibly TRBD1 for D (6 bases). Germline CDR1 is KGHSH and CDR2 is LQKENI. The CDR3 has 14 residues. The V gene lost 8 bases and the J gene lost 5 bases, with 15 bases spanning the gap. Written as DNA, the CDR3 is TGTGCCAGCACGCCCGACAGGCAGAATGAAAAACTGTTTTTT. Protein: CASTPDRQNEKLFF.

This clonotype was seen at least ten times. J is TRBJ1-1 and V is TRBV7-9; TRBD1 is a possible D gene (6 bases). The CDR3 has 15 residues. Trimming removed 0 bases at V and 1 base at J, with 9 bases between. The germline V gene encodes CDR1 SEHNR and CDR2 FQNEAQ (reference sequence). The CDR3 spells CASSLAGGQNTEAFF. The CDR3 bases are TGTGCCAGCAGCTTAGCCGGGGGCCAGAACACTGAAGCTTTCTTT.

This rearrangement joins TRBV24-1 to TRBJ2-1, with D unresolved. The germline CDR1 and CDR2 sequences are KGHDR and SFDVKD. Trimming removed 3 bases from V and 0 bases from J, with 14 bases in between. The CDR3 contains 17 residues. This chain's CDR3 is CATSDGSVRSSYNEQFF. Written as DNA, the CDR3 is TGTGCCACCAGTGATGGCAGCGTAAGGAGCTCCTACAATGAGCAGTTCTTC.

This clonotype was detected ten times or more. The V gene is TRBV4-1, the J gene TRBJ1-5; 7 bases align to TRBD1. CDR3 length: 18 amino acids. The germline CDR1 and CDR2 sequences are MGHRA and YSYEKL. With V trimmed by 6 bases and J by 0 bases, 14 bases remained unmatched. The CDR3 reads CASRPGDSPRYSNQPQHF. CDR3 nucleotide sequence: TGCGCCAGCAGGCCGGGGGACAGCCCCCGCTATAGCAATCAGCCCCAGCATTTT.

This sequence joins TRBV28 and TRBJ1-6; D is ambiguous. The CDR3 is 12 residues long. Trimming took off 3 bases at V and 10 bases at J, with 7 bases between the two ends. Germline CDR1 MDHEN, CDR2 SYDVKM. The CDR3 region has the DNA TGTGCCAGCAGTTTCGGGGAGTCACCCCTCCACTTT. Translating it yields CASSFGESPLHF. The complete variable domain, with remaining parts taken from reference TRBV28 and TRBJ1-6, reads DVKVTQSSRYLVKRTGEKVFLECVQDMDHENMFWYRQDPGLGLRLIYFSYDVKMKEKGDIPEGYSVSREKKERFSLILESASTNQTSMYLCASSFGESPLHFGNGTRLTVT.

In this sample, this clonotype turned up a few times. The chain uses TRBV29-1 and TRBJ1-1, with D tentatively TRBD1 (5 bases). Per germline, CDR1 SQVTM and CDR2 ANQGSEA. CDR3 length: 13 residues. The V end was cut by 7 bases, the J end by 1 base, with 13 bases between. The CDR3 nucleotides are TGCAGCGCGGGGCTTGACGGGAACACTGAAGCTTTCTTT. Its protein product is CSAGLDGNTEAFF.